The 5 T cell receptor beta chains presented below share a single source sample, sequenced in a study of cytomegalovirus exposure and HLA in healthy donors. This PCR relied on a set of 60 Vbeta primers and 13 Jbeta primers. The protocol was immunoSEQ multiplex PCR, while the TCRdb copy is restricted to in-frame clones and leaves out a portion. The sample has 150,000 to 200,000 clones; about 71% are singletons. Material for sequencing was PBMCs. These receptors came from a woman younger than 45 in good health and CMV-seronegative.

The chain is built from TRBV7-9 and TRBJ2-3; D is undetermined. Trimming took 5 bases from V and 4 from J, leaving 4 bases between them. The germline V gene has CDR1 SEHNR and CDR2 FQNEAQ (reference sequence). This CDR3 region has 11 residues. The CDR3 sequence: CASSPADTQYF. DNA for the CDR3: TGTGCCAGCAGCCCGGCAGATACGCAGTATTTT. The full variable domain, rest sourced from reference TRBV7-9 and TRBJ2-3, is DTGVSQNPRHKITKRGQNVTFRCDPISEHNRLYWYRQTLGQGPEFLTYFQNEAQLEKSRLLSDRFSAERPKGSFSTLEIQRTEQGDSAMYLCASSPADTQYFGPGTRLTVL.

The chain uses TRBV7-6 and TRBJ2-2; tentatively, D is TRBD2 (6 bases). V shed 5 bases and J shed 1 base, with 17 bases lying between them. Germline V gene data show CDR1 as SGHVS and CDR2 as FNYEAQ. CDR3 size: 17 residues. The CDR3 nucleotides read TGTGCCAGCAGCCCCCCACCGGGGGAGAAGAACACCGGGGAGCTGTTTTTT. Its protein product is CASSPPPGEKNTGELFF.

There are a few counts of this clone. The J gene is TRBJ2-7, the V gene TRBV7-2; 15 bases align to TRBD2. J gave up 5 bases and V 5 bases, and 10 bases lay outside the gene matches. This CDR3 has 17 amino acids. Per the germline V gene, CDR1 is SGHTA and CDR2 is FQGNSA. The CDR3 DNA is TGTGCCAGCAGCCAAGGACTAGCGGGAGGGGGGTTCGACGAGCAGTACTTC. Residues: CASSQGLAGGGFDEQYF. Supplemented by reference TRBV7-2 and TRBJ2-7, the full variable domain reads GAGVSQSPSNKVTEKGKDVELRCDPISGHTALYWYRQSLGQGLEFLIYFQGNSAPDKSGLPSDRFSAERTGGSVSTLTIQRTQQEDSAVYLCASSQGLAGGGFDEQYFGPGTRLTVT.

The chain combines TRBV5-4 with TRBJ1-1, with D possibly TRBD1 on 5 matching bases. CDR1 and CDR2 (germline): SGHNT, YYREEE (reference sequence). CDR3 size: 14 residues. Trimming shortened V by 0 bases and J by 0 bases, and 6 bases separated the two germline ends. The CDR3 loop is CASSLGGVNTEAFF. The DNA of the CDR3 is TGTGCCAGCAGCTTGGGGGGGGTGAACACTGAAGCTTTCTTT.

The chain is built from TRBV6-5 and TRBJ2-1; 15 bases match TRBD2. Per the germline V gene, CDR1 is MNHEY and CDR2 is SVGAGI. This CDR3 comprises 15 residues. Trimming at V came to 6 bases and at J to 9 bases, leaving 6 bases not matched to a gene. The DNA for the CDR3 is TGTGCCAGCAGGGGACTAGCGGGAGGCCCGGGTGAGCAGTTCTTC. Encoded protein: CASRGLAGGPGEQFF.